The 14 T cell receptor beta chains in this list originate from one sample, sequenced in a study of immune evolution from preneoplasia to lung adenocarcinoma listed by TCRdb under 2021. The method behind the library was the immunoSEQ multiplex PCR assay. TCRdb's version of the immuneACCESS table is confined to in-frame rearrangements and falls short of the full clone set. An unresolved V gene accounts for under half of the shortfall where checked; the remainder is of unknown origin. This sample gives thousands of clones in total; about 89% of them show up just once. The ten largest clones add up to 6.5% to 8.5% of the sample. Sequences were obtained from FFPE minimally invasive lung adenocarcinoma tissue. According to the study, the label for this sample's cell subset or site signals: micro-invasive lung adenocarcinoma (MIA). The receptor set was obtained from a donor aged 70 or over with lung adenocarcinoma.

The table lists this clone with a few counts. The chain carries TRBV4-1 and TRBJ1-5, with 8 bases lining up with TRBD1. Germline V gives CDR1 MGHRA, CDR2 YSYEKL. The CDR3 extends over 21 amino acids. J was trimmed by 4 bases and V by 1 base; bases with no gene match: 21. The CDR3, as DNA: TGCGCCAGCAGCCAAGCGCCAATCCTTTTGGGCAGGGGGCGAGAAAATCAGCCCCAGCATTTT. This gives the protein CASSQAPILLGRGRENQPQHF.

The sample holds a few counts of this clone. The chain uses TRBV4-1 and TRBJ1-4; D gene unclear. The CDR3 is 16 residues long. V shed 0 bases and J shed 3 bases, with 11 bases lying between them. CDR1 and CDR2 from the germline V gene are MGHRA and YSYEKL. The CDR3 sequence is CASSQDRYRANEKLFF. In DNA, the CDR3 is TGCGCCAGCAGCCAAGACCGGTACAGAGCTAATGAAAAACTGTTTTTT.

This rearrangement joins TRBV10-3 to TRBJ2-7; a possible D gene is TRBD1 (5 bases). Per the germline V gene, CDR1 is ENHRY and CDR2 is SYGVKD. V was cut by 5 bases and J by 3 bases, with 17 bases left in between. The CDR3 is 15 residues long. The CDR3 DNA sequence: TGTGCCATCAGTTTGACAGAGTCCCCAAACTACGAGCAGTACTTC. Residues: CAISLTESPNYEQYF.

The sample holds one count of this clone. The V gene is TRBV4-1, the J gene TRBJ1-3; D call uncertain. The germline CDR1 and CDR2 sequences are MGHRA and YSYEKL. This CDR3 comprises 14 residues. V was clipped by 0 bases and J by 7 bases, with 10 bases between them. The CDR3 loop is CASSQESITNTIYF. The DNA of the CDR3 is TGCGCCAGCAGCCAAGAGAGTATCACCAACACCATATATTTT.

This chain uses TRBV7-6 with TRBJ2-5, with D possibly TRBD1 on 6 matching bases. The V gene's germline CDR1 is SGHVS and CDR2 FNYEAQ. The germline V and J ends were trimmed by 3 bases and 3 bases, with 17 bases remaining between them. The CDR3 runs to 16 residues. The CDR3 is CASSFERGRDKETQYF. The CDR3 coding sequence is TGTGCCAGCAGCTTTGAGAGGGGCCGGGACAAAGAGACCCAGTACTTC.

The chain uses TRBV5-1 and TRBJ2-7; 10 bases are a match to TRBD1. This CDR3 region has 18 residues. Germline V gives CDR1 SGHRS, CDR2 YFSETQ. V gave up 1 base and J gave up 2 bases; unmatched junction bases: 12. The CDR3 spells CASSLTPGQGSGAYEQYF. CDR3 sequence (DNA): TGCGCCAGCAGCTTGACACCGGGACAGGGGTCAGGGGCCTACGAGCAGTACTTC.

The V gene is TRBV29-1, the J gene TRBJ2-5; D unclear. The V end lost 4 bases, the J end lost 5 bases, and 5 bases lay between the germline ends. The germline V gene encodes CDR1 SQVTM and CDR2 ANQGSEA. This CDR3 has 10 amino acids. The CDR3 spells CSVARETQYF. The DNA of the CDR3 is TGCAGCGTTGCGCGGGAGACCCAGTACTTC.

This clone was seen only once. CDR3 residues: CASSLYGGPNEQYF. In DNA, the CDR3 is TGTGCCAGCAGTTTATATGGGGGGCCGAACGAGCAGTACTTC. The V gene is TRBV27, the J gene TRBJ2-7, with D perhaps assigned TRBD1 or TRBD2 (6 bases each). The germline V gene encodes CDR1 MNHEY and CDR2 SMNVEV (reference sequence). The CDR3 covers 14 residues. V was trimmed by 1 base and J by 5 bases, leaving 12 bases between them.

This chain uses TRBV5-4 with TRBJ2-5; D might be TRBD2 (6 bases). Trimming took 4 bases from V and 5 from J, leaving 15 bases between them. Germline V gives CDR1 SGHNT, CDR2 YYREEE (reference sequence). The CDR3 consists of 14 residues. In nucleotides, the CDR3 is TGTGCCAGCAGCCCCGACCCGGGGGAGGAGACCCAGTACTTC. Protein sequence: CASSPDPGEETQYF. Full variable domain (rest looked up from reference TRBV5-4 and TRBJ2-5): ETGVTQSPTHLIKTRGQQVTLRCSSQSGHNTVSWYQQALGQGPQFIFQYYREEENGRGNFPPRFSGLQFPNYSSELNVNALELDDSALYLCASSPDPGEETQYFGPGTRLLVL.

The J gene is TRBJ2-5, the V gene TRBV7-2; 9 bases align to TRBD1. Germline lookup yields CDR1 SGHTA and CDR2 FQGNSA. The CDR3 covers 14 residues. Trimming cost V 5 bases and J 5 bases; bases outside gene matches: 6. The CDR3 DNA sequence: TGTGCCAGCAGCACGGGACAGGGAGGGGAGACCCAGTACTTC. Residues: CASSTGQGGETQYF.

This clone was seen a few times. CDR3 nucleotide sequence: TGTGCCAGCACTTCCCATACAGGGTCCACCGGGGAGCTGTTTTTT. It specifies CASTSHTGSTGELFF. The chain couples TRBV28 to TRBJ2-2, with D possibly being TRBD1 (6 bases). V was shortened by 7 bases and J by 4 bases, with 16 bases between the two germline ends. Germline CDR1 MDHEN, CDR2 SYDVKM. This CDR3 spans 15 amino acids.

This clone was picked up a small number of times. V usage is TRBV5-3 and J usage is TRBJ2-5; TRBD1 is a possible D gene (5 bases). TRBV5-3 has ORF status, its function being uncertain. The V gene lost 4 bases and the J gene lost 3 bases, with 13 bases spanning the gap. This CDR3 has 14 amino acids. The CDR3 DNA follows: TGTGCCAGAAGCCGAAAAGACAGTGAAGAGACCCAGTACTTC. Translating it yields CARSRKDSEETQYF.

The chain joins TRBV5-4 to TRBJ1-1; D remains ambiguous. V was trimmed by 0 bases and J by 0 bases, leaving 12 bases between them. The germline gives CDR1 SGHNT, CDR2 YYREEE (reference sequence). This CDR3 spans 16 amino acids. CDR3 residues: CASSLESGTMNTEAFF. For the CDR3, the DNA is TGTGCCAGCAGCTTGGAGTCAGGAACCATGAACACTGAAGCTTTCTTT.

The sample holds a few counts of this clone. The chain joins TRBV18 to TRBJ1-4; no clear D gene. CDR3 length: 14 residues. CDR1 KGHSH and CDR2 LQKENI come from the germline V gene. Trimming pared 4 bases from V and 2 bases from J, leaving 8 bases between. For the CDR3, the DNA is TGTGCCAGCTCACGGGCGGTGACTAATGAAAAACTGTTTTTT. Residues: CASSRAVTNEKLFF.